This T cell receptor (beta chain) was captured by sequencing in a study of blood T cell repertoires in COVID-19. On the study more broadly: T cells, B-cell-depleted T cells, or PBMCs provided the cDNA or gDNA that served as material.

V lost 6 bases, J lost 2 bases, and 17 bases lay in between. The CDR3 sequence is 16 residues long. Per germline, CDR1 MNHEY and CDR2 SVGEGT. This clone has just a few counts. Here immunoSEQ multiplex PCR was the method, and the copy in TCRdb shows in-frame clones only, minus some. The data show approximately 260,000 clones, 90% seen once. Seattle patients were enrolled during active infection and followed longitudinally. Sequencing input: peripheral blood. The TCR comes from a woman aged 55 to 70 with COVID-19, enrolled during active disease. The V and J genes are TRBV6-2 or TRBV6-3 and TRBJ2-1; TRBD2 might be the D (6 bases). The CDR3 sequence is CASSNGRLLPYNEQFF. The CDR3 coding sequence is TGTGCCAGCAGCAACGGGAGACTGCTCCCCTACAATGAGCAGTTCTTC.